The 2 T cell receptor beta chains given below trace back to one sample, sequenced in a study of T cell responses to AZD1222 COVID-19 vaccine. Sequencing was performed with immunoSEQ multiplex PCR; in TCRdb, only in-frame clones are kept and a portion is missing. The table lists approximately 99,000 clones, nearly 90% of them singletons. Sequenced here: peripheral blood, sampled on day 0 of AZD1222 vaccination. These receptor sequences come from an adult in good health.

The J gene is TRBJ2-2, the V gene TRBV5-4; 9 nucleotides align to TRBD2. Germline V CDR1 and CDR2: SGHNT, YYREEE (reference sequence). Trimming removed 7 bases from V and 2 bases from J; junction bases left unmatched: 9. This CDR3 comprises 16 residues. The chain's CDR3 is CASGLETSGNTGELFF. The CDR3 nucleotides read TGTGCCAGCGGACTCGAGACTAGCGGAAACACCGGGGAGCTGTTTTTT. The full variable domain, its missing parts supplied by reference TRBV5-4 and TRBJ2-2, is ETGVTQSPTHLIKTRGQQVTLRCSSQSGHNTVSWYQQALGQGPQFIFQYYREEENGRGNFPPRFSGLQFPNYSSELNVNALELDDSALYLCASGLETSGNTGELFFGEGSRLTVL.

CDR3 DNA: TGTGCCAGCAGCGTGGGACAGGGCCCCACAGATACGCAGTATTTT. It encodes CASSVGQGPTDTQYF. This sequence joins TRBV9 and TRBJ2-3; 9 bases align to TRBD1. The trim removed 2 bases at V and 2 bases at J, leaving 3 bases unmatched. The V gene's germline CDR1 is SGDLS and CDR2 YYNGEE. The CDR3 length is 15 residues.